Given below is one TCR beta chain in context. Antigen unknown. The source of the sample is a study of response to subunit inactivated influenza vaccine. General study points: After each seasonal influenza vaccination, few new T cells are recruited, the authors suggested.

Trimming took 0 bases from V and 9 from J, leaving 12 bases between them. The CDR3 consists of 14 residues. TCRdb passed the RT-PCR reads through MiXCR, listing each CDR3 protein once. The sample holds a few hundred thousand distinct CDR3 sequences, just over 20% seen once. The sequencing used PBMCs from blood, collected approximately 20 months after vaccination. This TCR derives from a man aged 45-69 years who received an inactivated influenza vaccine. The V and J genes are TRBV12-3 or TRBV12-4 and TRBJ2-1, with TRBD2 as a possible D gene (6 bases). In DNA form, the CDR3 reads TGTGCCAGCAGTTTAGCGGGGGGTATGAGTGAGCAGTTCTTC. Translating it yields CASSLAGGMSEQFF.